These 13 T cell receptor beta chains were sequenced from one sample in a study of blood T cell repertoires in COVID-19. TCRdb's copy holds only in-frame clones and misses some; the assay was immunoSEQ multiplex PCR. The sample yields approximately 240,000 clones, roughly 82% seen once. The sequencing sample was made of peripheral blood. The receptor set was obtained from a woman aged 80 or over with active or convalescent COVID-19.

This clone has more than one count but fewer than ten. This chain links TRBV2 with TRBJ1-4; 7 positions agree with TRBD1. V shed 6 bases and J 8 bases; nucleotides not matched to a gene: 9. Germline V CDR1 and CDR2: SNHLY, FYNNEI. The CDR3 extends over 14 amino acids. The CDR3 spells CASSPLTGEEKLFF. The CDR3 nucleotides read TGTGCCAGCAGCCCCTTAACAGGGGAAGAAAAACTGTTTTTT.

This clone was seen only a few times. V is TRBV7-9 and J is TRBJ2-7; D call uncertain. The germline V gene encodes CDR1 SEHNR and CDR2 FQNEAQ (reference sequence). The V end was cut by 6 bases, the J end by 3 bases, with 12 bases between. This CDR3 comprises 13 residues. In DNA, the CDR3 is TGTGCCAGCAGTTCATTCAACAGCTACGAGCAGTACTTC. This sequence encodes CASSSFNSYEQYF.

The chain links TRBV20-1 to TRBJ2-7; D gene uncertain. Germline CDR1 and CDR2: DFQATT and SNEGSKA (reference sequence). Trimming cost V 3 bases and J 4 bases, with 16 bases left between them. The CDR3 runs 14 residues. The CDR3 DNA follows: TGCAGTGCTAGTCTCCGGTTGAGTAAGTACGAGCAGTACTTC. This gives the protein CSASLRLSKYEQYF.

J is TRBJ2-2 and V is TRBV19, with 7 bases fitting TRBD1. Germline V gene data show CDR1 as LNHDA and CDR2 as SQIVND (reference sequence). The trim removed 6 bases at V and 4 bases at J, leaving 11 bases unmatched. There are 16 residues in the CDR3. As DNA, the CDR3 is TGTGCCAGTAGCCGTACTAGGGGGCGAGGCACCGGGGAGCTGTTTTTT. Protein product: CASSRTRGRGTGELFF.

The chain recombines TRBV5-4 with TRBJ2-2, with D perhaps TRBD2 (5 bases). The CDR3 totals 16 residues. CDR1 SGHNT and CDR2 YYREEE come from the germline V gene (reference sequence). The V end was cut by 4 bases, the J end by 4 bases, with 17 bases between. The CDR3 DNA sequence: TGTGCCAGCAGCCCCGCGGAGCGGACGGGCACCGGGGAGCTGTTTTTT. It codes for CASSPAERTGTGELFF.

Only a few counts were recorded for this clone. The chain recombines TRBV10-3 with TRBJ2-3; D possibly corresponds to TRBD2 (5 bases). This CDR3 is 14 amino acids long. The V gene's germline CDR1 is ENHRY and CDR2 SYGVKD. V was cut by 2 bases and J by 1 base, with 7 bases left in between. CDR3 nucleotides: TGTGCCATCAGTGAGGAGCGGCGCACAGATACGCAGTATTTT. Translated: CAISEERRTDTQYF.

The chain uses TRBV5-1 and TRBJ2-2, with no clear D. The CDR3 totals 11 residues. Trimming stripped 7 bases from V and 5 bases from J, with 6 bases between. The germline gives CDR1 SGHRS, CDR2 YFSETQ. In DNA, the CDR3 is TGCGCCAGCCGCGAGACCGGGGAGCTGTTTTTT. Its translation is CASRETGELFF. The full variable domain, rest sourced from reference TRBV5-1 and TRBJ2-2, is KAGVTQTPRYLIKTRGQQVTLSCSPISGHRSVSWYQQTPGQGLQFLFEYFSETQRNKGNFPGRFSGRQFSNSRSEMNVSTLELGDSALYLCASRETGELFFGEGSRLTVL.

The V and J genes are TRBV7-9 and TRBJ2-1; D may be TRBD2 (9 bases). Trimming stripped 3 bases from V and 7 bases from J, with 22 bases between. The CDR3 has 17 residues. Germline assignment: CDR1 SEHNR and CDR2 FQNEAQ (reference sequence). Here the CDR3 DNA reads TGTGCCAGCAGCTTGGGGCAGGGGGCTAGCGGGGTTAATGAGCAGTTCTTC. Protein product: CASSLGQGASGVNEQFF.

The V call is TRBV5-1, the J call TRBJ2-5; D possibly corresponds to TRBD1 (6 bases). Trimming left V 6 bases short and J 5 bases short, with 17 bases between. The CDR3 is 14 amino acids. The germline V gene encodes CDR1 SGHRS and CDR2 YFSETQ. The CDR3 spells CASKEGGGTETQYF. The CDR3 region has the DNA TGCGCCAGCAAGGAAGGGGGTGGAACGGAGACCCAGTACTTC.

V is TRBV3-1 (or the pseudogene TRBV3-2) and J is TRBJ2-3; 7 nucleotides match TRBD1. Trimming took 3 bases from V and 1 from J; bases not matched to a gene: 4. CDR1 is LGHDT and CDR2 is YNNKEL in the germline V gene (reference sequence). This CDR3 has 15 residues. The CDR3 loop is CASSHYDRGTDTQYF. The CDR3 DNA reads TGTGCCAGCAGCCACTACGACAGGGGCACAGATACGCAGTATTTT.

The chain recombines TRBV7-7 with TRBJ2-5, with 13 bases that match TRBD2. The CDR3 extends over 16 amino acids. Germline V gene lookup returns CDR1 SSHAT and CDR2 FNYEAQ (reference sequence). Losses at the gene ends were 1 base for V and 2 bases for J; bases not matched to a gene: 1. CDR3 sequence reads: CASSLGLAGGQETQYF. CDR3 in DNA: TGTGCCAGCAGCTTAGGACTAGCGGGGGGTCAAGAGACCCAGTACTTC. Looking up the rest from reference TRBV7-7 and TRBJ2-5 gives the full variable domain: GAGVSQSPRYKVTKRGQDVTLRCDPISSHATLYWYQQALGQGPEFLTYFNYEAQPDKSGLPSDRFSAERPEGSISTLTIQRTEQRDSAMYRCASSLGLAGGQETQYFGPGTRLLVL.

The table lists this clone with a count of one. The V and J genes are TRBV25-1 and TRBJ1-2; D might be TRBD1 (5 bases). There are 15 residues in the CDR3. Between the trimmed V and J ends, which lost 7 bases and 0 bases, there was a span of 15 bases. CDR1 and CDR2 (germline): MGHDK, SYGVNS. CDR3 DNA: TGTGCCAGCACCCCCTCTGGGGCAGCTAACTATGGCTACACCTTC. It translates to CASTPSGAANYGYTF.

With respect to this clone: One end of the junction does not line up with germline, which may come from a read error. The DNA of the CDR3 is TGTGCCAGCAACGTAGGGGCTAGCGGAAGCACAGATACGCAGTATTTT. Translated: CASNVGASGSTDTQYF. The gene calls are TRBV9 and TRBJ2-3; 7 bases map to TRBD2. The CDR3 has 16 amino acids. The germline V gene encodes CDR1 SGDLS and CDR2 YYNGEE.